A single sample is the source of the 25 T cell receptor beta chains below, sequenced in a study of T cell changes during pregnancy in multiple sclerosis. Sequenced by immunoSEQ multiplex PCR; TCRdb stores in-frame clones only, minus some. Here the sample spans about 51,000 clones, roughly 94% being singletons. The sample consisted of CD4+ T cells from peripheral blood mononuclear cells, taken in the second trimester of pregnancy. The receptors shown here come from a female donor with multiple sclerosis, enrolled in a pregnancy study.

CDR3 nucleotide sequence: TGTGCCAGCAGCACCCTTTCACTCATAACGCAGTATTTT. Translation gives CASSTLSLITQYF. The rearrangement joins TRBV27 to TRBJ2-3; D is unclear. The CDR3 runs 13 residues. V was shortened by 6 bases and J by 9 bases, with 16 bases between the two germline ends. Germline V gives CDR1 MNHEY, CDR2 SMNVEV (reference sequence).

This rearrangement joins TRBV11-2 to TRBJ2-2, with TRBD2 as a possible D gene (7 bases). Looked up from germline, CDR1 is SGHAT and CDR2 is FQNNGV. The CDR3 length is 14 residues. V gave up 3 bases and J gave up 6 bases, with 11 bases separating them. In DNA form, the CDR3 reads TGTGCCAGCAGCTTCAGGGGAGGGGCCGGGGAGCTGTTTTTT. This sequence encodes CASSFRGGAGELFF. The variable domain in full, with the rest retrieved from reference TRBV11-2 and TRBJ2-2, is EAGVAQSPRYKIIEKRQSVAFWCNPISGHATLYWYQQILGQGPKLLIQFQNNGVVDDSQLPKDRFSAERLKGVDSTLKIQPAKLEDSAVYLCASSFRGGAGELFFGEGSRLTVL.

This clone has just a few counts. Here the CDR3 reads CASSELRDHTF. The CDR3 nucleotides read TGTGCCAGCAGTGAACTGCGGGACCACACCTTC. V is TRBV7-9 and J is TRBJ1-2; weak D call: TRBD1 (5 bases). V lost 6 bases, J lost 12 bases, and 14 bases lay in between. Germline V lookup: CDR1 SEHNR, CDR2 FQNEAQ (reference sequence). The CDR3 loop spans 11 amino acids.

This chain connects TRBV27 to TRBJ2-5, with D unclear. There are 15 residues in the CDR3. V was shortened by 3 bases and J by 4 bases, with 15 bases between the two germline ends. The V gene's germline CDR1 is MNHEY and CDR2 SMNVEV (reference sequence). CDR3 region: CASSFRFPGGETQYF. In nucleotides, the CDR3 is TGTGCCAGCAGTTTCCGGTTCCCCGGCGGAGAGACCCAGTACTTC.

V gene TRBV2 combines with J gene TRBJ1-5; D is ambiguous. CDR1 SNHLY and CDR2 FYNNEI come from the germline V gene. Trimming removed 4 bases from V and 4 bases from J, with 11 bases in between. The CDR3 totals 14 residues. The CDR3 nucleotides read TGTGCCAGCAGTGCATCCTTAGTAAATCAGCCCCAGCATTTT. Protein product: CASSASLVNQPQHF.

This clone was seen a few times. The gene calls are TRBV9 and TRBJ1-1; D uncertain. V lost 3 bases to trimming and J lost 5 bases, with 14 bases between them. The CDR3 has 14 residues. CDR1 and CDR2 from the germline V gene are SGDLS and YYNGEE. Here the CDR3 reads CASSAPDTNTEAFF. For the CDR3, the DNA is TGTGCCAGCAGCGCCCCAGACACGAATACTGAAGCTTTCTTT.

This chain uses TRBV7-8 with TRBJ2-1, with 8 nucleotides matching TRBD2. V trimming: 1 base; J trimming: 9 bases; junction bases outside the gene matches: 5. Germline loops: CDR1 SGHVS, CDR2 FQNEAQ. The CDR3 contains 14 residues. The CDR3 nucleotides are TGTGCCAGCAGCTTAGACGGGGGGGCCGGTGAGCAGTTCTTC. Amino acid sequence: CASSLDGGAGEQFF.

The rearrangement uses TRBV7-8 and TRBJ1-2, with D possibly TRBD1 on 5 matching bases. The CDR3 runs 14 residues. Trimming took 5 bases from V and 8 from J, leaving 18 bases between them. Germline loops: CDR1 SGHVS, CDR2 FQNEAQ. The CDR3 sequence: CASSPDTSVTGYTF. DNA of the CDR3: TGTGCCAGCAGCCCGGACACTTCAGTTACGGGCTACACCTTC. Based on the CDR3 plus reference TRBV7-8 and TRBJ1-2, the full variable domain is GAGVSQSPRYKVAKRGQDVALRCDPISGHVSLFWYQQALGQGPEFLTYFQNEAQLDKSGLPSDRFFAERPEGSVSTLKIQRTQQEDSAVYLCASSPDTSVTGYTFGSGTRLTVV.

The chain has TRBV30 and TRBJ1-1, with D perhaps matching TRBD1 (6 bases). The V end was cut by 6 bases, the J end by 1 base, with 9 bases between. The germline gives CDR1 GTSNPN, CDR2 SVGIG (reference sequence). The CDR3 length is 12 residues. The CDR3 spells CACDRPNTEAFF. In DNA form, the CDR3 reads TGTGCCTGCGACAGGCCGAACACTGAAGCTTTCTTT. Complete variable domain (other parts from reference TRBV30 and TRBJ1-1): SQTIHQWPATLVQPVGSPLSLECTVEGTSNPNLYWYRQAAGRGLQLLFYSVGIGQISSEVPQNLSASRPQDRQFILSSKKLLLSDSGFYLCACDRPNTEAFFGQGTRLTVV.

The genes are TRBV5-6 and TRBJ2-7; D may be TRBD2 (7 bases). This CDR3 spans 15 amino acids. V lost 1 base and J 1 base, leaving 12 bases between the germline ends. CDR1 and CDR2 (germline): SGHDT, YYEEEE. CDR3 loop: CASSLLGGASYEQYF. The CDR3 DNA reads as TGTGCCAGCAGCTTGTTGGGGGGGGCTTCCTACGAGCAGTACTTC. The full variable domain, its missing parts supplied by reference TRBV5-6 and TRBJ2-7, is DAGVTQSPTHLIKTRGQQVTLRCSPKSGHDTVSWYQQALGQGPQFIFQYYEEEERQRGNFPDRFSGHQFPNYSSELNVNALLLGDSALYLCASSLLGGASYEQYFGPGTRLTVT.

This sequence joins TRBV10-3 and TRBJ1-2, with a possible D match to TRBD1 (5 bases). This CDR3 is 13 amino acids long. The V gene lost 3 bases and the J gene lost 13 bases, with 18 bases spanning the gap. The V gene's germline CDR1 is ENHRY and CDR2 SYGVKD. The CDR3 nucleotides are TGTGCCATCAGTGAAAACAGGCCCCCTCGTTGCACCTTC. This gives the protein CAISENRPPRCTF.

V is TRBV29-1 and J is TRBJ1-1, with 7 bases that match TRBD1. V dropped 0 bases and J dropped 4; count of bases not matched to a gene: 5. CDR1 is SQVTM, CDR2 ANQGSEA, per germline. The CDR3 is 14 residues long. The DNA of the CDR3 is TGCAGCGTTGAAGAGGCAGGGGGTGGCACTGAAGCTTTCTTT. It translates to CSVEEAGGGTEAFF.

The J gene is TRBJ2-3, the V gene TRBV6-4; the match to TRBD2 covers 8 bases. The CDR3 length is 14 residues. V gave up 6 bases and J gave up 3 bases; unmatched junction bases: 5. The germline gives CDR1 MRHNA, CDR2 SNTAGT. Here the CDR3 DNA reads TGTGCCAGCAGCCCTAGCGGGCGGACAGATACGCAGTATTTT. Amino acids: CASSPSGRTDTQYF.

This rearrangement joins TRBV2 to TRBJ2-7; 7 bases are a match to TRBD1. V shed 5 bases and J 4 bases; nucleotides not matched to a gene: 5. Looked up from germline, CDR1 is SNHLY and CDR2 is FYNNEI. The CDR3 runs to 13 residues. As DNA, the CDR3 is TGTGCCAGCAGTCAGGGACAGACTTACGAGCAGTACTTC. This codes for CASSQGQTYEQYF.

CDR3 nucleotides: TGCAGCGCCTCTAGCGGGGGGCCAGATACGCAGTATTTT. Residues: CSASSGGPDTQYF. The chain employs TRBV29-1 and TRBJ2-3; 11 positions match TRBD2. The CDR3 totals 13 residues. Germline V CDR1 and CDR2: SQVTM, ANQGSEA. J gave up 4 bases and V 7 bases, and 4 bases lay outside the gene matches.

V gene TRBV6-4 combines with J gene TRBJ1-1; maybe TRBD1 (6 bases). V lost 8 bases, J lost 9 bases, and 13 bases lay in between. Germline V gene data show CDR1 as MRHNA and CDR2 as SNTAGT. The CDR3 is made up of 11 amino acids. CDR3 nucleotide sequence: TGTGCCAGCCAGGGGACGATTAAAGCTTTCTTT. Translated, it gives CASQGTIKAFF.

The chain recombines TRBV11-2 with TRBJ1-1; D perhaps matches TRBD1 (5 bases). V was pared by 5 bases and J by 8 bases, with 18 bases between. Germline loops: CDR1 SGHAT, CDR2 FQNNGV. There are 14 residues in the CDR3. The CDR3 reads CASSPDRVRQEAFF. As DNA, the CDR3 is TGTGCCAGCAGCCCAGACAGAGTCCGCCAAGAAGCTTTCTTT.

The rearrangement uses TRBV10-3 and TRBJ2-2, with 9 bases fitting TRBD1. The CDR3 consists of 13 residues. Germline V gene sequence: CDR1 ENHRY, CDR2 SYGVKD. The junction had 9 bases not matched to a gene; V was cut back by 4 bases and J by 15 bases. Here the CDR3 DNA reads TGTGCCATCAGTGTAAAACAGGGGGCCTTGATGTTTTTT. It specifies CAISVKQGALMFF.

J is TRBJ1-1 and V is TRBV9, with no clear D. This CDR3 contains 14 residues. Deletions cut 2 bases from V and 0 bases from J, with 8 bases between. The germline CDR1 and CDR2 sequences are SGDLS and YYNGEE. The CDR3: CASSVRSMNTEAFF. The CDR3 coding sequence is TGTGCCAGCAGCGTCCGGTCCATGAACACTGAAGCTTTCTTT.

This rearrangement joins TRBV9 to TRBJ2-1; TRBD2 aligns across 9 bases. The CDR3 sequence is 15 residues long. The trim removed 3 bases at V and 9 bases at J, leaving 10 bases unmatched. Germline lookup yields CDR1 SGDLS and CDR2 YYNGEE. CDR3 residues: CASSGGGAGLLEQFF. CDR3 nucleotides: TGTGCCAGCAGCGGCGGGGGGGCCGGATTGCTTGAGCAGTTCTTC.

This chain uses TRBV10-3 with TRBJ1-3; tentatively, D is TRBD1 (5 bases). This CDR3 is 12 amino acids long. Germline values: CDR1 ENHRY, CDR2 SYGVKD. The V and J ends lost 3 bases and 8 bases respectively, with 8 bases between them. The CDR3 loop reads CAISDRAYTIYF. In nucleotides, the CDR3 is TGTGCCATCAGTGACAGGGCATACACCATATATTTT.

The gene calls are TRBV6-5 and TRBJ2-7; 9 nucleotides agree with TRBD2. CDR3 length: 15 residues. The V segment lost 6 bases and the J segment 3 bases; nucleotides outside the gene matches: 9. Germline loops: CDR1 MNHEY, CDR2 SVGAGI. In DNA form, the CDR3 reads TGTGCCAGCAGCCCGGCTAGCGGGGTGGACTACGAGCAGTACTTC. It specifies CASSPASGVDYEQYF.

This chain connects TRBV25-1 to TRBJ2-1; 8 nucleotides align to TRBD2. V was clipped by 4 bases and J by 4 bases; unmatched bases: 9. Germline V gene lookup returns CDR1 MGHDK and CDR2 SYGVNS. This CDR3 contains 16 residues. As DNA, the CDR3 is TGTGCCAGCAGTGGGGGAGGGCTAGCGGGTTACAATGAGCAGTTCTTC. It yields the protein CASSGGGLAGYNEQFF. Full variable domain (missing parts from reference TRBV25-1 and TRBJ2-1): EADIYQTPRYLVIGTGKKITLECSQTMGHDKMYWYQQDPGMELHLIHYSYGVNSTEKGDLSSESTVSRIRTEHFPLTLESARPSHTSQYLCASSGGGLAGYNEQFFGPGTRLTVL.

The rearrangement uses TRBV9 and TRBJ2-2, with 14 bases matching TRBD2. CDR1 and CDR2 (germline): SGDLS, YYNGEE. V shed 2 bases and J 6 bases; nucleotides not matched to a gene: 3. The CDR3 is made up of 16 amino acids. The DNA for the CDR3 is TGTGCCAGCAGCGTGGGGGGACTAGCGGGGGCCGGGGAGCTGTTTTTT. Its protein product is CASSVGGLAGAGELFF.

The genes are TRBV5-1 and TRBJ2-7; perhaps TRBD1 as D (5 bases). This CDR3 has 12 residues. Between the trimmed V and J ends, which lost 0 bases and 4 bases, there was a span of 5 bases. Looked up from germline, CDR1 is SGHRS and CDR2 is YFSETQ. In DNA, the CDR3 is TGCGCCAGCAGCTTGGAGGGGTACGAGCAGTACTTC. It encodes CASSLEGYEQYF.